A selection of T cell receptor beta chains follows, all from one sample in a study of beta chain features in type 1 diabetes. Libraries were prepared by immunoSEQ multiplex PCR; TCRdb keeps only in-frame clonotypes and omits some of them. The sample shows 200,000 to 300,000 clones, approximately 10% of them seen only once. The sample comprised naive CD4+ T cells from blood. The origin of the receptors is a man aged 25-45 years with type 1 diabetes. The CDR3 runs from the conserved cysteine through the conserved F or W. The D gene is left open where the match is weak. Clone size is stated in some rows and not others, as once, few, many or a class when expanded.

.,TRBJ2-5,TRBD1,14,TRBV9,TGTGCCAGCAGCGTAGGACAGGGGCGGGAGACCCAGTACTTC,CASSVGQGRETQYF
few,TRBJ2-5,TRBD1,16,TRBV9,TGTGCCAGCAGCCCCCCCCAGAGGACAGGGCAGGAGACCCAGTACTTC,CASSPPQRTGQETQYF
.,TRBJ1-1,TRBD1,16,TRBV9,TGTGCCAGCAGCGCCGGGACAGGGTCCTTGGGCACTGAAGCTTTCTTT,CASSAGTGSLGTEAFF
.,TRBJ1-2,TRBD1,14,TRBV2,TGTGCCAGCAGTGAGAGGCAGGGGGTTGGTGGCTACACCTTC,CASSERQGVGGYTF
few,TRBJ2-3,TRBD2,15,TRBV7-3,TGTGCCAGCAGCCCGACTAGCGGGGGGGCTTATACGCAGTATTTT,CASSPTSGGAYTQYF
few,TRBJ2-3,.,17,TRBV7-2,TGTGCCAGCACCCTAACCCTTCGCGGGGCTTACACAGATACGCAGTATTTT,CASTLTLRGAYTDTQYF
.,TRBJ1-2,.,14,TRBV9,TGTGCCAGCAGCGTTGCGGAGGGCCTGGATGGCTACACCTTC,CASSVAEGLDGYTF
.,TRBJ2-7,TRBD1,14,TRBV10-2,TGCGCCAGCACTAGACAGGGGAACTCCTACGAGCAGTACTTC,CASTRQGNSYEQYF
few,TRBJ1-2,TRBD1,13,TRBV19,TGTGCCAGTAGTTCGACAGGGAGAGGCGGCTACACCTTC,CASSSTGRGGYTF
.,TRBJ2-6,.,16,TRBV6-5,TGTGCCAGCAGTTACCCCCGGGGCTCTGGGGCCAACGTCCTGACTTTC,CASSYPRGSGANVLTF
.,TRBJ1-4,.,13,TRBV19,TGTGCCAGTAGCCCAAGTGCCAGGGAAAAACTGTTTTTT,CASSPSAREKLFF
.,TRBJ1-5,.,13,TRBV7-2,TGTGCCAGCAGCTTAGTAAGCAATCAGCCCCAGCATTTT,CASSLVSNQPQHF
.,TRBJ2-3,TRBD2,17,TRBV4-1,TGCGCCAGCAGCCAATTTGCCGGGGGGGGAAGCACAGATACGCAGTATTTT,CASSQFAGGGSTDTQYF
few,TRBJ2-3,.,15,TRBV4-3,TGCGCCAGCAGCCAAGTGGTGGTGGGGGCCGATACGCAGTATTTT,CASSQVVVGADTQYF
few,TRBJ2-7,TRBD1,12,TRBV2,TGTGCCAGCAGTAGGACAGGGTACGAGCAGTACTTC,CASSRTGYEQYF
.,TRBJ1-6,.,16,TRBV4-2,TGTGCCAGCAGCCAAGATGTTGGGGGCCCGAGGTCACCCCTCCACTTT,CASSQDVGGPRSPLHF
few,TRBJ1-2,.,13,TRBV6-5,TGTGCCAGCAGTCGACAGAGGAACTATGGCTACACCTTC,CASSRQRNYGYTF
.,TRBJ2-3,TRBD1,14,TRBV30,TGTGCCTGGAGTAGGGGGCAGCGCACAGATACGCAGTATTTT,CAWSRGQRTDTQYF
.,TRBJ2-5,.,14,TRBV5-1,TGCGCCAGCAATGCAGGGGAGAAGCAAGAGACCCAGTACTTC,CASNAGEKQETQYF
few,TRBJ2-2,.,17,TRBV7-6,TGTGCCAGCAGCTTAGAAATGGGTCTAGCCGGCACCGGGGAGCTGTTTTTT,CASSLEMGLAGTGELFF
.,TRBJ2-1,.,11,TRBV29-1,TGCAGCGTACCTACTTACAATGAGCAGTTCTTC,CSVPTYNEQFF
few,TRBJ2-7,TRBD2,13,TRBV30,TGTGCCTGGACTAGCGGGGGGGCTTACGAGCAGTACTTC,CAWTSGGAYEQYF
few,TRBJ2-2,TRBD2,13,TRBV29-1,TGCAGCGTTGTGACTAGCGGGGCCGGGGAGCTGTTTTTT,CSVVTSGAGELFF
.,TRBJ2-1,.,11,TRBV30,TGTGCCCGGGGGTTGGGCCATGAGCAGTTCTTC,CARGLGHEQFF
few,TRBJ2-7,TRBD1,13,TRBV6-5,TGTGCCAGCAGGCGACAGGGGGTCTACGAGCAGTACTTC,CASRRQGVYEQYF
once,TRBJ1-2,.,14,TRBV25-1,TGTGCCAGCCATGGGGGCAGGGGTGGCTATGGCTACACCTTC,CASHGGRGGYGYTF
.,TRBJ1-1,.,13,TRBV7-6,TGTGCCAGCAGCTTTACAGAGAACACTGAAGCTTTCTTT,CASSFTENTEAFF
few,TRBJ2-7,.,13,TRBV30,TGTGCCTGGAGTGTACGGGGTCCCTCCGAGCAGTACTTC,CAWSVRGPSEQYF
few,TRBJ1-2,.,12,TRBV5-1,TGCGCCAGCAGCTTAGAGGGAACTGGCTACACCTTC,CASSLEGTGYTF
few,TRBJ2-7,TRBD1,15,TRBV18,TGTGCCAGCTCACCCTCGACAGGGGTGAAGGGCGAGCAGTACTTC,CASSPSTGVKGEQYF
many,TRBJ2-1,TRBD2,11,TRBV30,TGTGCCTGGGGACTAGCGCTTGAGCAGTTCTTC,CAWGLALEQFF
.,TRBJ2-7,.,12,TRBV7-8,TGTGCCAGCAGCTTAGAGGGGCCGCTACCGTACTTC,CASSLEGPLPYF
few,TRBJ2-3,TRBD2,19,TRBV5-4,TGTGCCAGCAGCTTCTTTGCGGGGGTGAGGAAGGACCAACCAGATACGCAGTATTTT,CASSFFAGVRKDQPDTQYF
few,TRBJ2-2,.,17,TRBV5-6,TGTGCCAGCAGCTTGAAAAGAGGGCAGTCGAACACCGGGGAGCTGTTTTTT,CASSLKRGQSNTGELFF
few,TRBJ2-1,TRBD2,14,TRBV5-1,TGCGCCAGCAGCTCTAGCGGGGGGGACAATGAGCAGTTCTTC,CASSSSGGDNEQFF
few,TRBJ1-4,.,13,TRBV2,TGTGCCAGCTTAAGACTAGTGGGTGAAAAACTGTTTTTT,CASLRLVGEKLFF
.,TRBJ2-6,.,15,TRBV11-2,TGTGCCAGCAGCTTACAGGGAACTGGGGCCAACGTCCTGACTTTC,CASSLQGTGANVLTF
.,TRBJ2-1,TRBD2,14,TRBV5-4,TGTGCCAGCACACGGGGCGGGGGGGACAATGAGCAGTTCTTC,CASTRGGGDNEQFF
.,TRBJ1-6,TRBD1,14,TRBV7-9,TGTGCCAGCAGCATAACAGGGGTTCGATCACCCCTCCACTTT,CASSITGVRSPLHF
.,TRBJ2-1,TRBD2,16,TRBV7-8,TGTGCCAGCAGCAATATGGGGGCGGGGGGCCGCTATGAGCAGTTCTTC,CASSNMGAGGRYEQFF
.,TRBJ2-3,.,13,TRBV5-1,TGCGCCAGCACGGGATCCGGCACAGATACGCAGTATTTT,CASTGSGTDTQYF
few,TRBJ2-3,TRBD2,15,TRBV6-1,TGTGCCAGCAGTACTAGCGGGGGGGCTTACGATACGCAGTATTTT,CASSTSGGAYDTQYF
.,TRBJ2-1,TRBD1,12,TRBV29-1,TGCAGCGTTGAGGGGTGGGTTACAGGGGGTTTCTTC,CSVEGWVTGGFF
.,TRBJ1-5,.,13,TRBV11-1,TGTGCCAGCAGCTTATTTGGAGGGCAGCCCCAGCATTTT,CASSLFGGQPQHF
few,TRBJ2-7,TRBD1,13,TRBV5-1,TGCGCCAGCAGCGGGACAGGGCGGGACGAGCAGTACTTC,CASSGTGRDEQYF
.,TRBJ1-1,.,14,TRBV6-1,TGTGCCAGCACCGAGACAGGCCGGAGGACTGAAGCTTTCTTT,CASTETGRRTEAFF
.,TRBJ2-7,.,13,TRBV5-5,TGTGCCAGCAGCCGACAGGAGTGGAACGAGCAGTACTTC,CASSRQEWNEQYF
.,TRBJ1-4,.,12,TRBV2,TGTGCCAGCAACCCAGGGGCGAATAGACTGTTTTTT,CASNPGANRLFF
few,TRBJ2-5,.,12,TRBV2,TGTGCCAGCACCGGGGTGGGTTGGACCCAGTACTTC,CASTGVGWTQYF
.,TRBJ1-6,.,12,TRBV2,TGTGCCAGCAGTGAAGCGGGCACACCCCTCCACTTT,CASSEAGTPLHF
.,TRBJ2-3,.,13,TRBV19,TGTGCCAGTAGTATCTGGGGAGTAGATACGCAGTATTTT,CASSIWGVDTQYF
few,TRBJ1-5,.,13,TRBV29-1,TGCAGCGCTCAAATCGGGGGGAATCAGCCCCAGCATTTT,CSAQIGGNQPQHF